This section outlines one TCR beta chain sequence together with its context. Its antigen is currently unknown. Joint extraction of RNA and DNA used roughly 19-31 mg of bulk tissue that was unsorted. This CDR3 contains 17 residues. Germline V gene sequence: CDR1 SGHAT, CDR2 FQNNGV. Trimming took 5 bases from V and 2 from J; bases not matched to a gene: 11. The source of the sample is a study of tumor-infiltrating lymphocytes in primary liver carcinoma. Across the study: Staging of the tumors gave T1-T3 N0M0, with widths of 4.2 to 10 cm.

Study observations and caveats: Among top clones, only about 7.5-24% appeared in all five tumor regions.

Constant-region priming of approximately 500 ng total RNA yielded TCR beta cDNA. ARM-PCR was slightly modified, and three nested multiplex PCR rounds with it gave rise to the TCR beta libraries. PCR rounds one and two used TRBV1-TRBV30 forward primers with a C-beta reverse primer for around 11 cycles each. Using its own MiXCR run on the multiplex PCR reads, TCRdb lists one record per CDR3 protein. Found here are about 21,000 distinct CDR3 sequences, approximately 70% of them singletons; the top ten hold about 39%. The chain combines TRBV11-2 with TRBJ2-5; TRBD2 agrees at 10 bases. Sequenced material: liver tumor tissue from sampling region 1. The subset here: tumor region T1, superior pole. This TCR was sampled from a man aged 40-50 years with primary liver carcinoma and hepatitis B virus infection. The CDR3 bases are TGTGCCAGCAGCCCTGGGAGTAGCGGGGGGTATCAAGAGACCCAGTACTTC. Its translation: CASSPGSSGGYQETQYF.